This TCR beta chain was sequenced for a study of T cell responses to AZD1222 COVID-19 vaccine. Findings and limits, study-wide: The study reported that nearly half of spike-specific TCRs target unmutated variant regions. With two AZD1222 doses given, Spike-specific TCR breadth and depth both rose. Repertoire collection took place solely once the T cell response had peaked.

V lost 4 bases and J lost 9, with 16 bases in between. The germline gives CDR1 SGHNT, CDR2 YYREEE (reference sequence). This CDR3 comprises 13 residues. The data were produced by immunoSEQ multiplex PCR, yet TCRdb's version contains in-frame clones alone and is incomplete. The sample gives 55,000 to 65,000 clones, roughly 85% of which show up once; roughly a fifth is in the top ten. As concerns this clone: Its antigen remains unknown.

The chain has TRBV5-4 and TRBJ1-1; unclear D gene. This clonotype originated in an adult in good health. This specimen consisted of peripheral blood, obtained on day 0 of AZD1222 vaccination. The CDR3 protein is CASSPLPRTKAFF. The CDR3 region has the DNA TGTGCCAGCAGCCCGCTGCCTCGGACTAAAGCTTTCTTT. The full variable domain, rest sourced from reference TRBV5-4 and TRBJ1-1, is ETGVTQSPTHLIKTRGQQVTLRCSSQSGHNTVSWYQQALGQGPQFIFQYYREEENGRGNFPPRFSGLQFPNYSSELNVNALELDDSALYLCASSPLPRTKAFFGQGTRLTVV.